What follows is one T cell receptor beta chain and its context. Its target is unknown. On average, the one heparinised blood draw given by each donor was 90 to 150 mL. Cells sorted by CD45RO/CCR7/CD25/CD127/CD95/CD27 comprised CD4+ naive, central memory, regulatory and stem cell-like memory cells. The data belong to a study of beta chain features in type 1 diabetes. Findings and limits, study-wide: For patients, the naive, central memory and Treg TCRB repertoires appeared more alike than for healthy donors. TCRB CDR3s from Type 1 diabetes patients were moderately but significantly shorter in all four CD4+ subsets. The influence of HLA type on TCRB rearrangement stayed undetermined.

What was sequenced were expressed TCRB transcripts, since all of the isolated RNA had been reverse transcribed. This table comes from immunoSEQ multiplex PCR, and its TCRdb copy is limited to in-frame clones, with some not included. The table lists about 660,000 clones, 11% to 15% of them singletons. From germline, CDR1 is SQVTM and CDR2 ANQGSEA. Trimming stripped 7 bases from V and 4 bases from J, with 16 bases between. The CDR3 runs to 13 residues. This chain joins TRBV29-1 and TRBJ2-5, with D perhaps given as TRBD1 or TRBD2 (7 bases each). The specimen sequenced was naive CD4+ T cells from blood. This clonotype originated in a man in his late teens or twenties with type 1 diabetes. Here the CDR3 reads CSGSGGGGETQYF. CDR3 DNA sequence: TGCAGCGGGTCAGGGGGGGGAGGAGAGACCCAGTACTTC.